The T cell receptor (beta chain) described here comes from a study of shared clonotypes between healthy human individuals. For the study at large: Researchers assigned three CD4 naive, three CD4 memory, two CD8 naive and one CD8 memory plate to each donor.

Method: immunoSEQ multiplex PCR; TCRdb's copy keeps in-frame clones and lacks some. The sample lists 2 million to 2.5 million clones; roughly 90% were seen once. Study-level points and caveats: The diversity represented, both genetic and in exposure history, was limited by few donors.

J was trimmed by 5 bases and V by 1 base; bases with no gene match: 11. Germline loops: CDR1 MNHNS, CDR2 SASEGT. The CDR3 sequence is 18 residues long. Concerning this clone: As yet, its antigen is unknown.

The source is a man aged 18 to 30 in good health. Some clones in this sample may be carry-over from other donors' samples. Sequences were obtained from naive CD4+ T cells from PBMCs. The subset is: CD45RA+ positively selected. This chain connects TRBV6-1 to TRBJ1-5; 10 bases align to TRBD1. The CDR3: CASSEVRGDRGFYQPQHF. The CDR3 coding sequence is TGTGCCAGCAGTGAAGTGAGGGGGGACAGGGGTTTTTATCAGCCCCAGCATTTT.